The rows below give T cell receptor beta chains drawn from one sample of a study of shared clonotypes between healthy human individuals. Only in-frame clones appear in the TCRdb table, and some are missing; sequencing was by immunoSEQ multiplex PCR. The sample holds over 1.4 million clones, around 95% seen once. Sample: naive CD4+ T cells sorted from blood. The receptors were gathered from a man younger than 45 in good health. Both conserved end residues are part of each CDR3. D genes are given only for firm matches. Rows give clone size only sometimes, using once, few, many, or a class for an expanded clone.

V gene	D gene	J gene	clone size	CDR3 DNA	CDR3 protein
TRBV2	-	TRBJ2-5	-	TGTGCCAGCAGTCTAGAAGAGACCCAGTACTTC	CASSLEETQYF
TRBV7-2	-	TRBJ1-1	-	TGTGCCGTTAGCGGGGGGCAGCCAAACACTGAAGCTTTCTTT	CAVSGGQPNTEAFF
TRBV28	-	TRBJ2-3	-	TGTGCCAGCAGTTTATTAGGTCCAGATACGCAGTATTTT	CASSLLGPDTQYF
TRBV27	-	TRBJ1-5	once	TGTGCCAGCAGGGCGGGAGGTCATAGCAATCAGCCCCAGCATTTT	CASRAGGHSNQPQHF
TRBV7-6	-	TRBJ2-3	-	TGTGCCAGCAGCGTCAGGGTTTGGGACTCAGGCACAGATACGCAGTATTTT	CASSVRVWDSGTDTQYF
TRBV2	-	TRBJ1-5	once	TGTGCCAGCAGTGATTCGTCTGTACTGGGGCCCCAGCATTTT	CASSDSSVLGPQHF
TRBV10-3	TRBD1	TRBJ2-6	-	TGTGCCATCAGTGGTCCCAGCAGGGGGCGTGCGGGGGCCAACGTCCTGACTTTC	CAISGPSRGRAGANVLTF
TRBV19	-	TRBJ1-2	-	TGTGCCAGTAGTATAGGAAGTCTTAACTATGGCTACACCTTC	CASSIGSLNYGYTF
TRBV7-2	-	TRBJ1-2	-	TGTGCCAGCAGCTTGGGGGGGCGCCAGGCGGGCTACACCTTC	CASSLGGRQAGYTF
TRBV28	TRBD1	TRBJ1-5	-	TGTGCCAGCAGTTTTTCCGGGACAGGGAGTTTTCAGCCCCAGCATTTT	CASSFSGTGSFQPQHF
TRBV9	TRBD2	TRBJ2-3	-	TGTGCCAGCAGCTTCCTAGCGGGAGGGGATGCAGATACGCAGTATTTT	CASSFLAGGDADTQYF
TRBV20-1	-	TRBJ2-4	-	TGCAGTGCTAGACTCCCAAACATTCAGTACTTC	CSARLPNIQYF
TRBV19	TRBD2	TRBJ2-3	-	TGTGCCAGTAGACGGGGACTAGCGGGGGGCACAGATACGCAGTATTTT	CASRRGLAGGTDTQYF
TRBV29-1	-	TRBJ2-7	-	TGCAGCGTTGAGGTAGACAGGTTATCCTACGAGCAGTACTTC	CSVEVDRLSYEQYF
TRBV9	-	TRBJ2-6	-	TGTGCCAGCAGCCCTCTATCCGGGGCCAACGTCCTGACTTTC	CASSPLSGANVLTF
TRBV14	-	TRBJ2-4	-	TGTGCCAGCAGCCTCGTGGGGGAAAAAAACATTCAGTACTTC	CASSLVGEKNIQYF
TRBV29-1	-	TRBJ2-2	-	TGCAGCGTTTTCAGGGCGAGCAGCGGGGAGCTGTTTTTT	CSVFRASSGELFF
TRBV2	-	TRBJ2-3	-	TGTGCCAGCAGTTATACAGAGACCACAGATACGCAGTATTTT	CASSYTETTDTQYF
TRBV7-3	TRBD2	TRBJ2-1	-	TGTGCCAGCAGTCCCGGGACTACAAACAATGAGCAGTTCTTC	CASSPGTTNNEQFF
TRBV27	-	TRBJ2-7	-	TGTGCCAGCAGTCCGCCCCCACAGGGGTCACTAGCCGAGCAGTACTTC	CASSPPPQGSLAEQYF
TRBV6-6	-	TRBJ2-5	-	TGTGCCAGCAGTTCTCGACTGTCGGAGACCCAGTACTTC	CASSSRLSETQYF
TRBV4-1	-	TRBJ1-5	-	TGCGCCAGCAGCCAAGAACCGTGGGGGGGGAATCAGCCCCAGCATTTT	CASSQEPWGGNQPQHF
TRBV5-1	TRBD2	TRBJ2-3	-	TGCGCCAGCAGCTTGGCTCTGGCTAGCGGGAGAACAGATACGCAGTATTTT	CASSLALASGRTDTQYF
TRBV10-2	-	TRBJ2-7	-	TGCGCCAGCAGCGTACAGGTTTCCTACGAGCAGTACTTC	CASSVQVSYEQYF
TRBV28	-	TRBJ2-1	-	TGTGCCAGCAGTTTATGGGCCATCTACAATGAGCAGTTCTTC	CASSLWAIYNEQFF
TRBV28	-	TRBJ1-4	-	TGTGCCAGCAACCTCCGGAATGAAAAACTGTTTTTT	CASNLRNEKLFF
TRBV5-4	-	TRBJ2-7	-	TGTGCCAGCAGCTTGGATGGCAGGGGTTACGAGCAGTACTTC	CASSLDGRGYEQYF
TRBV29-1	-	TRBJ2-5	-	TGCAGCGTTGATTTTCCTCAAGAGACCCAGTACTTC	CSVDFPQETQYF
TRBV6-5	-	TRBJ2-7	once	TGTGCCAGCAGTTACTCCCAGGGTCGGCTTAATAGACAGTACTTC	CASSYSQGRLNRQYF
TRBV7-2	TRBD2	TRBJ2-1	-	TGTGCCAGCAGCTCGACTAGCGGGGTATACAATGAGCAGTTCTTC	CASSSTSGVYNEQFF
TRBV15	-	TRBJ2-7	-	TGTGCCACCAGCAGAGATCAAACCTACGAGCAGTACTTC	CATSRDQTYEQYF
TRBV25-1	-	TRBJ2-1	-	TGTGCCAGCAGTGACACCACGGGCGACTCCCGCTCCTACAATGAGCAGTTCTTC	CASSDTTGDSRSYNEQFF
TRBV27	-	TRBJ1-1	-	TGTGCCAGCAGTCCGTACGGACAGACGAACACTGAAGCTTTCTTT	CASSPYGQTNTEAFF
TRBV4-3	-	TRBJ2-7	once	TGCGCCAGCAGCCGAGGGGCCTCGGATGGCGAGCAGTACTTC	CASSRGASDGEQYF
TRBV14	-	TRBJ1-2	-	TGTGCCAGCAGCCAAGATACTCTTGGCTACGGCTACACCTTC	CASSQDTLGYGYTF
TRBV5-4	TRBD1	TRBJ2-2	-	TGTGCCAGCTCACCCGAACAGGGGGCTGCGAACACCGGGGAGCTGTTTTTT	CASSPEQGAANTGELFF
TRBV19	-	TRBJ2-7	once	TGTGCCAGTAGTATAGCGGCTCGGCAGCTAGCCTACGAGCAGTACTTC	CASSIAARQLAYEQYF
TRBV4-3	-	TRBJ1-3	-	TGCGCCAGCAGCCAAGACGGAGTACCCAGAACAGGAAACACCATATATTTT	CASSQDGVPRTGNTIYF
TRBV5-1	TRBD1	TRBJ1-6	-	TGCGCCAGCAGCTTGGGGGACAGATCGGATTCACCCCTCCACTTT	CASSLGDRSDSPLHF
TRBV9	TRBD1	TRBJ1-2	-	TGTGCCAGCAGCGGAGGACAGGAACACTATGGCTACACCTTC	CASSGGQEHYGYTF
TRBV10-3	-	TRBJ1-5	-	TGTGCCATCAGTGAGTCGAGAACCTGGGGAAATCAGCCCCAGCATTTT	CAISESRTWGNQPQHF
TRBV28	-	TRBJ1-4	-	TGTGCCACCAGAAGCGGGGGGCCGAATCAAAAACTGTTTTTT	CATRSGGPNQKLFF
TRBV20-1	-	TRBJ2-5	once	TGCAGTGCCTCTTCTCAGGGGACCCAGTACTTC	CSASSQGTQYF
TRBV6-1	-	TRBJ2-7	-	TGTGCCAGCAGTGAGACCACCCGGGGCTACGAGCAGTACTTC	CASSETTRGYEQYF
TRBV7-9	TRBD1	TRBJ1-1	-	TGTGCCAGCAGCCAAATGGACAGGGATAGGTACACTGAAGCTTTCTTT	CASSQMDRDRYTEAFF
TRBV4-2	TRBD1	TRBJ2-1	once	TGTGCCAGCAGCCACCTAGACAGGGCGGGCGGCAATGAGCAGTTCTTC	CASSHLDRAGGNEQFF
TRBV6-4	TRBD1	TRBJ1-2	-	TGTGCCAGCAGTTCCAGCCCGACAGGGGCCTATGGCTACACCTTC	CASSSSPTGAYGYTF
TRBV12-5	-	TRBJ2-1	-	TGTGCTAGTGGTTTGGGCTTTGAGCAGTTCTTC	CASGLGFEQFF
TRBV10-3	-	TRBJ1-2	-	TGTGCCATCAGCCGAGACAGGACGAGCGGCTACACCTTC	CAISRDRTSGYTF
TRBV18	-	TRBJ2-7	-	TGTGCCAGCTCACCAGGGACTCAAAGCTACGAGCAGTACTTC	CASSPGTQSYEQYF
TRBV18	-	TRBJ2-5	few	TGTGCCAGCGCCGGGGAGACCCAGTACTTC	CASAGETQYF
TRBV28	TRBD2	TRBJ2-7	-	TGTGCCAGCAGTTTAAGCGGTGGCGGGAGGGCCTACGAGCAGTACTTC	CASSLSGGGRAYEQYF
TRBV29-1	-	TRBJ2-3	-	TGCAGCTTCCTGGCCAGGGAGACAGATACGCAGTATTTT	CSFLARETDTQYF
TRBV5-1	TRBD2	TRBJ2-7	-	TGCGCCAGCAGCTTCCCGGGACTAAGCTCCTACGAGCAGTACTTC	CASSFPGLSSYEQYF
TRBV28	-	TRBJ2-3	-	TGTGCCAGCAGTTTCCTGTCGCCGGGACCCAAAGGGGCAGATACGCAGTATTTT	CASSFLSPGPKGADTQYF
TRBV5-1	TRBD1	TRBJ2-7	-	TGCGCCAGCAGCCGAGTAGGGACAGGGGAGTACGAGCAGTACTTC	CASSRVGTGEYEQYF
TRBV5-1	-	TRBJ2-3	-	TGCGCCAGCAGCTTGGAGGTAGCCGGGGGCACAGATACGCAGTATTTT	CASSLEVAGGTDTQYF